The rows below give T cell receptor beta chains drawn from one sample of a study of blood T cell repertoires in COVID-19. Sequencing used immunoSEQ multiplex PCR; TCRdb keeps in-frame clones, though not all of them. This sample has hundreds of thousands of clones; approximately 85% occur once, and the top ten carry over 0.55%. Sequencing was performed on peripheral blood. These receptors were obtained from a human donor in a cohort sampled during active COVID-19. CDR3s include the opening cysteine and the closing phenylalanine or tryptophan. The order of the fields is CDR3 protein, CDR3 length, clone size, J gene, V gene. Clone size is shown for a subset of rows, as once, few, many or a class of expanded clone.

CDR3: CASSPGGTHDGYTF; length: 14; size: few; J: TRBJ1-2; V: TRBV18
CDR3: CASSPGQIYYGYTF; length: 14; size: -; J: TRBJ1-2; V: TRBV18
CDR3: CASSESGTGLAASYNEQFF; length: 19; size: few; J: TRBJ2-1; V: TRBV10-2
CDR3: CASSIDWAGGHNEQFF; length: 16; size: -; J: TRBJ2-1; V: TRBV19
CDR3: CASRPQQPGVGGYTF; length: 15; size: -; J: TRBJ1-2; V: TRBV7-2
CDR3: CASSQDELAGKFEQYF; length: 16; size: -; J: TRBJ2-7; V: TRBV4-1
CDR3: CASRKRGGETDTQYF; length: 15; size: -; J: TRBJ2-3; V: TRBV28
CDR3: CASGRTSGQGVYEQYF; length: 16; size: -; J: TRBJ2-7; V: TRBV27
CDR3: CASSLPPGQGNTEAFF; length: 16; size: -; J: TRBJ1-1; V: TRBV7-2
CDR3: CASIGDRATEAFF; length: 13; size: few; J: TRBJ1-1; V: TRBV6-5
CDR3: CASSEVGLLITEAFF; length: 15; size: -; J: TRBJ1-1; V: TRBV10-2